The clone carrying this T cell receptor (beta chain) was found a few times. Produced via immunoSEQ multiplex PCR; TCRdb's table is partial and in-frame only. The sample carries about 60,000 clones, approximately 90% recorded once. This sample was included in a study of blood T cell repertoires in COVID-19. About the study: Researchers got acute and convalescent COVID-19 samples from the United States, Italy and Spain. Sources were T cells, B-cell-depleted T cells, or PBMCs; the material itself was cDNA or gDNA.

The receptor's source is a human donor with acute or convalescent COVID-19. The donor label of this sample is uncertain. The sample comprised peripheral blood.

The CDR3 DNA follows: TGTGCCAGCAAGTTTTCCCGAGGCAATCAGCCCCAGCATTTT. Translating it yields CASKFSRGNQPQHF. This rearrangement joins TRBV28 to TRBJ1-5; D remains ambiguous. Germline CDR1 is MDHEN and CDR2 is SYDVKM. There are 14 residues in the CDR3. V shed 7 bases and J shed 2 bases, with 12 bases lying between them.